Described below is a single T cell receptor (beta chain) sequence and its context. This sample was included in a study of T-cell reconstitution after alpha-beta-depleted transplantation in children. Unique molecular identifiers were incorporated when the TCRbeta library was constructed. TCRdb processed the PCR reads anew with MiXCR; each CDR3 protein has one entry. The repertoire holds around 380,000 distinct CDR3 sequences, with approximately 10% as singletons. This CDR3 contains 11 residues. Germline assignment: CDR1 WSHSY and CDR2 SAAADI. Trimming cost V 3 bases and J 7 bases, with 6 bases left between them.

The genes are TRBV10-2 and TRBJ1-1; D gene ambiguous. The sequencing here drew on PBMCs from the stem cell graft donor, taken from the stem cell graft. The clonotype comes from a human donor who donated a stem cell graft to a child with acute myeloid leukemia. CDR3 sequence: CASSDSDEAFF. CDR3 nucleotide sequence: TGCGCCAGCAGTGATTCTGATGAAGCTTTCTTT.